The clone carrying this T cell receptor beta chain has only a few counts. This entry is derived from a study of cytomegalovirus exposure and HLA in healthy donors. Profiling relied on immunoSEQ multiplex PCR, and the TCRdb table lists in-frame clones only, not all of them. The table includes some 100,000 clones, about nine tenths detected once. From the roughly 110-subject validation cohort, which was separate from the roughly 630-subject first cohort, the donors were drawn. The CDR3 sequence is 14 residues long. The germline V gene encodes CDR1 MDHEN and CDR2 SYDVKM. V gave up 6 bases and J gave up 8 bases, with 19 bases separating them.

This receptor was obtained from a young woman in good health and CMV-seronegative. Sequencing was carried out using PBMCs. V usage is TRBV28 and J usage is TRBJ1-2, with D perhaps TRBD1 (5 bases). The CDR3 protein is CASSSGGDSRGYTF. In DNA form, the CDR3 reads TGTGCCAGCAGCTCCGGCGGGGACTCCCGGGGCTACACCTTC.